This section outlines one TCR beta chain sequence together with its context. The data were taken from a study of blood T cell repertoires in COVID-19. The protocol was immunoSEQ multiplex PCR, while the TCRdb copy is restricted to in-frame clones and leaves out a portion. The sample consists of about 120,000 clones, over 65% of them appearing once. Sequenced input: peripheral blood. This receptor was obtained from a man aged 30 to 45 with acute or convalescent COVID-19.

Written as DNA, the CDR3 is TGTGCCAGTAGTATGAGGGAAGATGGCAATCAGCCCCAGCATTTT. Translation gives CASSMREDGNQPQHF. The gene calls are TRBV19 and TRBJ1-5; D is undetermined. The CDR3 is 15 residues long. V was pared by 3 bases and J by 2 bases, with 11 bases between. In germline, CDR1 is LNHDA, CDR2 SQIVND (reference sequence).